This T cell receptor (beta chain) was found in a study of read filtering for tumor transcriptome and immune sequencing. Study details: Eight or nine patients were R-ISS I, approximately 15 were R-ISS II, more than five were R-ISS III. Notes on the study in general: Compared with RNA-seq, IR-seq gave much higher clonotype depth and reliability.

About this clonotype: Antigen: not known. It may be a read error: a sequence one base away is much more abundant.

The library was built from 400 ng RNA with molecular barcoded adaptors for alpha/delta and beta/gamma chains. Each CDR3 protein gets one entry after TCRdb re-called the reads with MiXCR. Of 94,000 or so distinct CDR3 sequences in the sample, roughly 12% were seen once. The sequencing sample was made of a population of CD138-negative cells sorted from bone marrow. The clonotype was recovered from a donor over 35 with multiple myeloma.

Here the CDR3 reads CSVEESRFDTGELFF. The CDR3 DNA is TGCAGCGTTGAAGAGTCCCGATTTGATACCGGGGAGCTGTTTTTT. This chain uses TRBV29-1 with TRBJ2-2; D ambiguous. The CDR3 sequence is 15 residues long. The V end was cut by 0 bases, the J end by 5 bases, with 13 bases between. The V gene's germline CDR1 is SQVTM and CDR2 ANQGSEA.